Here is one T cell receptor (beta chain) with its context. Antigen specificity is unknown. This sample stems from a study of identical twins' blood T cells. In TCRdb, the 5' RACE reads were re-called with MiXCR into one record per CDR3 protein. In the table there are about 370,000 distinct CDR3 sequences, 25% to 35% of which are singletons. Study-wide results and caveats: Shared CDR3 clonotype counts between two donors mainly tracked the product of their cloneset sizes, twins included. Each donor's most abundant TCRbeta clonotypes shared more CDR3 sequences with her twin than unrelated donors.

The source material was PBMCs. The source of this sequence is a woman aged 18-49 years in good health.

CDR3 nucleotides: TGCAGCGTTAGATTCCCCCAGGGGGCCCACATGAACACTGAAGCTTTCTTT. Its translation: CSVRFPQGAHMNTEAFF. V gene TRBV29-1 combines with J gene TRBJ1-1; TRBD1 agrees at 8 bases. From germline, CDR1 is SQVTM and CDR2 ANQGSEA. The ends lost 5 bases at V and 0 bases at J; junction bases unmatched: 14. This CDR3 comprises 17 residues.